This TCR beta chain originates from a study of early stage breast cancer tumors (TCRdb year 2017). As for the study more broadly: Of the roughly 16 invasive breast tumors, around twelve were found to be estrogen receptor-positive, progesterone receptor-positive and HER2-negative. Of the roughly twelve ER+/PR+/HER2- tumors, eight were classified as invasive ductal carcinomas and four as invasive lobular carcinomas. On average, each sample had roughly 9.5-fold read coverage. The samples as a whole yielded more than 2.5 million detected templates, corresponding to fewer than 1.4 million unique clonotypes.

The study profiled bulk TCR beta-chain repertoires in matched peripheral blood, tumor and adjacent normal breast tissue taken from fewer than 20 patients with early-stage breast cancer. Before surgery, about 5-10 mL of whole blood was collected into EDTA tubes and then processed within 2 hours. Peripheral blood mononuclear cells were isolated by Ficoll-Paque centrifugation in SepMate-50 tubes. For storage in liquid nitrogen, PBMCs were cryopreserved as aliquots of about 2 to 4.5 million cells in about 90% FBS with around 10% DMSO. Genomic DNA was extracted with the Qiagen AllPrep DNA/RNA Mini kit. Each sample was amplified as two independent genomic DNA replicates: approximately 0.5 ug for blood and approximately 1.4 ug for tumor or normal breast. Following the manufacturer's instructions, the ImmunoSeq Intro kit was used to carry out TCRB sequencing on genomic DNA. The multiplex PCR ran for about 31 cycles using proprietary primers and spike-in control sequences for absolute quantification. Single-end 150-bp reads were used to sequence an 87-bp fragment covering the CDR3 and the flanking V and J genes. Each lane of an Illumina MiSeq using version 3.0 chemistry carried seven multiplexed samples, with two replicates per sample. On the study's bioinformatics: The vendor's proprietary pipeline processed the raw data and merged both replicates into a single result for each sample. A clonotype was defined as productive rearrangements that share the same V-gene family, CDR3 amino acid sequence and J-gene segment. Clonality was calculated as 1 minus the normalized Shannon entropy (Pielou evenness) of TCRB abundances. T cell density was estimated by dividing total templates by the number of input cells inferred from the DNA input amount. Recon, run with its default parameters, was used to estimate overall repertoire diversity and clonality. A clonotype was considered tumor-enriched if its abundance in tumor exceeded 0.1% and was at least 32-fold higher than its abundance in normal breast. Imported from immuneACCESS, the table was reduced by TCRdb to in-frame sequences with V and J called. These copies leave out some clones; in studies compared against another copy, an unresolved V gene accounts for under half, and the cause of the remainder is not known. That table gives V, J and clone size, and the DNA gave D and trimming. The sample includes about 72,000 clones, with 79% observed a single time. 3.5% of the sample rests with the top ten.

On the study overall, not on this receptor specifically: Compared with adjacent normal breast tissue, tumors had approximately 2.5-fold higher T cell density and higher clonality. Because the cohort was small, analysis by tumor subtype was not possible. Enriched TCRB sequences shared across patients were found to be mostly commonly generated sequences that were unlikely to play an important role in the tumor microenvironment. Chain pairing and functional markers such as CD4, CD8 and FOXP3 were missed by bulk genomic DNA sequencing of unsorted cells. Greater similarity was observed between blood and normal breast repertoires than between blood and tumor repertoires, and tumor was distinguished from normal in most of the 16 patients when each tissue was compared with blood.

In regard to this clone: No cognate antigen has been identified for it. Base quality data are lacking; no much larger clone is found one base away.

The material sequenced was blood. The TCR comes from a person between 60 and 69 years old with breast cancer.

The CDR3 reads CASSRAEVPKHEQYF. The sequenced DNA: TGTGCCAGCAGCCGAGCGGAGGTCCCTAAGCACGAGCAGTACTTC. The receptor chain draws on TRBV5-4 and TRBJ2-7; D gene: possibly TRBD2, on 5 matching bases. Spanning cysteine to phenylalanine, the CDR3 consists of 15 amino acids. Only CDR3 DNA remains: 45 bases, in frame from the first base. The CDR1 and CDR2 encoded by the germline V gene (reference sequence) are SGHNT and YYREEE. A distance of 19 bases separates the germline ends of V and J, which lose 4 bases and 5 bases respectively.